This T cell receptor (beta chain) was obtained from a study of cytomegalovirus exposure and HLA in healthy donors. Study results and limitations: The study recorded over 150 TCR beta chains that were cytomegalovirus-associated. Presence/absence analyses supposed approximately even sequencing depth among donors.

The CDR3 spans 11 residues. Trimming left V 6 bases short and J 2 bases short, with 6 bases between. The germline CDR1 and CDR2 sequences are SQVTM and ANQGSEA. In this sample, this clone turned up a few times. Its target is not known. A multiplex PCR was run with 60 Vbeta primers and 13 Jbeta primers. The assay was immunoSEQ multiplex PCR, and TCRdb's table has in-frame clones only and misses some. The sample includes 65,000 to 100,000 clones, roughly 73% seen only once; the top ten take around 2%. This TCR was recovered from a man aged 35 to 55 in good health and CMV-seronegative. This rearrangement joins TRBV29-1 to TRBJ2-3; no clear D gene. Sequenced material: PBMCs. The CDR3 nucleotides are TGCAGCGTAGAGGACACAGATACGCAGTATTTT. The encoded protein is CSVEDTDTQYF.